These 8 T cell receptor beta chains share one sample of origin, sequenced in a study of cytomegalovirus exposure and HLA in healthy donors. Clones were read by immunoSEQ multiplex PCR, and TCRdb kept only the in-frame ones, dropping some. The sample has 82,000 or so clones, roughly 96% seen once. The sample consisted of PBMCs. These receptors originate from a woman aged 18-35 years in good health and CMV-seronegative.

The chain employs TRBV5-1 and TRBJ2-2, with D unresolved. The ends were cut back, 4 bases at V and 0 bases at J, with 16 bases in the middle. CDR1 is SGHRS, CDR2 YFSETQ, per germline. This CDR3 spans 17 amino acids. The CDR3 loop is CASSPDAFYANTGELFF. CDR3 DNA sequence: TGCGCCAGCAGCCCTGATGCATTCTACGCGAACACCGGGGAGCTGTTTTTT.

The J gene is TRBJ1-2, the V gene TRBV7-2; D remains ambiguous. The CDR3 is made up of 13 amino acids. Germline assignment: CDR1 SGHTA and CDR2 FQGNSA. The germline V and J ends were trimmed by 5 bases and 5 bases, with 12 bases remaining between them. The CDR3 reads CASSEDRLYGYTF. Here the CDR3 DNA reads TGTGCCAGCAGCGAGGACCGACTATATGGCTACACCTTC.

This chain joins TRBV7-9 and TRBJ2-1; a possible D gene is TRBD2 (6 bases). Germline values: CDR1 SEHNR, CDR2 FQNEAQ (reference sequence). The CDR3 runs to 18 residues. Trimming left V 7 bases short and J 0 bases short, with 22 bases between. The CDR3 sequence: CASTRGIGDGSSYNEQFF. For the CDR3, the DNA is TGTGCCAGCACCCGGGGGATTGGTGACGGGAGCTCCTACAATGAGCAGTTCTTC.

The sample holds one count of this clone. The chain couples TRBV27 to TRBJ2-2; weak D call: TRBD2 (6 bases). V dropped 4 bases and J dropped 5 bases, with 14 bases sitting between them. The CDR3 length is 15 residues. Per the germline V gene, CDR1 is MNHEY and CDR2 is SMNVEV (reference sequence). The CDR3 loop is CASSSTRLSTGELFF. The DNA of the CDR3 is TGTGCCAGCAGTTCGACTAGATTGAGTACCGGGGAGCTGTTTTTT.

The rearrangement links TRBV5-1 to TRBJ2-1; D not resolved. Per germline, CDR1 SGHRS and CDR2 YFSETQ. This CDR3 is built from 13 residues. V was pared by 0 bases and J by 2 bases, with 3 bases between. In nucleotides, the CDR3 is TGCGCCAGCAGCTTGGCTCCCTACAATGAGCAGTTCTTC. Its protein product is CASSLAPYNEQFF.

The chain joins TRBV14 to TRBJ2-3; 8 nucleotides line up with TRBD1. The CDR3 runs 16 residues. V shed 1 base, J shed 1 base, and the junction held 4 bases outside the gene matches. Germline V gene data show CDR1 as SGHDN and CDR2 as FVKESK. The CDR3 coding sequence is TGTGCCAGCAGCCAAGCGACAGGGGCCGGCACAGATACGCAGTATTTT. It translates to CASSQATGAGTDTQYF.

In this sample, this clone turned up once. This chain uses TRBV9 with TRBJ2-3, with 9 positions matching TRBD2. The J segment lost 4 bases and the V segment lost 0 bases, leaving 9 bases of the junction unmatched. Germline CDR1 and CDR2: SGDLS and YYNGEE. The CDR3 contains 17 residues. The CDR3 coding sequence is TGTGCCAGCAGCGTAGAGGGGCTAGCGGGATGGTCAGATACGCAGTATTTT. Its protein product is CASSVEGLAGWSDTQYF.

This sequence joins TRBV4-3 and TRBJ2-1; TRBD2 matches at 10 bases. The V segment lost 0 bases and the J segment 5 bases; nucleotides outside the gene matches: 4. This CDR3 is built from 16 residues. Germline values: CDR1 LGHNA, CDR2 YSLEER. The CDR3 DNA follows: TGCGCCAGCAGCCAAGACCCAGCGGGGGGGGACAATGAGCAGTTCTTC. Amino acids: CASSQDPAGGDNEQFF.